This TCR beta chain was recorded in a study of blood T cell repertoires in COVID-19 (dated by TCRdb to the early 2020s). For the study in its entirety: The collaborator samples originated in the United States, Italy and Spain and spanned the acute and convalescent phases of COVID-19. The material from the prospective study consisted of cDNA or gDNA derived from T cells, B-cell-depleted T cells, or PBMCs. Subjects who had been exposed to COVID-19, were actively infected with it, or had recovered from it provided the deeply sampled blood TCRbeta repertoires that made up the dataset. The repertoires were made available in a free public database intended to serve as a resource for research on the immune response to SARS-CoV-2. Samples came from the ongoing ImmuneRACE study (first 160 participants) plus 1,254 subjects from 6 global collaborators. A de-identified subject ID, COVID-19 status, age in years and sex were almost always included in the sample metadata. HLA class I and class II types, where available, came from metadata supplied by the sample provider rather than from assay-based typing.

Trimming costs V 4 bases and J 4 bases, and their ends lie 13 bases apart. For CDR1 and CDR2, the germline V gene (reference sequence) lists MNHEY and SMNVEV. Its CDR3 holds 14 amino acids, cysteine through phenylalanine. The DNA shown is the 42-base CDR3, in frame from base 1. What the authors observed across the whole study: How much clinical and demographic metadata was included differed by source and by participant, and the metadata was provided uncurated.

One collaborating source in Seattle enrolled patients while the patients were actively infected and followed the patients over time throughout the course of disease. Collaborating institutions collected whole blood in K2EDTA tubes following their own protocols. For TCRbeta analysis, collaborator samples were shipped as frozen whole blood, as isolated PBMCs, or as DNA extracted from either sample type. On this clone: The antigen it binds to is not known. No quality values exist for individual bases; no much larger clone is one base distant.

TCRbeta CDR3 regions were amplified from genomic DNA by means of the immunoSEQ Assay, a bias-controlled multiplex PCR. Per the original workflow: Within the assay, amplification of reference gene primers was used to estimate how many nucleated cells each sample contained. To quantify the absolute abundance of each unique TCRbeta CDR3 rearrangement, sequence reads were collapsed and filtered. For each sample, productive Simpson clonality was calculated as the square root of Simpson's diversity index over productive rearrangements. The table was pulled from immuneACCESS by TCRdb, which kept in-frame rearrangements only. Such tables lose some clones; where checked, under half of the loss comes from unresolved V genes, and the rest has no known cause. V and J calls and clone size are given by that table; D and trimming were obtained from the DNA. The sample includes roughly 410,000 clones, with approximately 89% observed a single time. The leading ten clones occupy 1.5% to 1.9% of the sample.

The chain links TRBV27 with TRBJ1-1, with the D gene uncertain. This clonotype was obtained from a woman aged 40 to 50 with COVID-19, enrolled during active disease. Sequences were obtained from peripheral blood. The CDR3 sequence is CASSSKGEGTEAFF. The base sequence is TGTGCCAGCAGTTCGAAGGGAGAGGGCACTGAAGCTTTCTTT.